A selection of T cell receptor beta chains follows, all from one sample in a study of radiotherapy plus CTLA-4 blockade in lung cancer. Repertoires were generated with immunoSEQ multiplex PCR, while TCRdb's copy carries only in-frame clones and drops some. The table shows 15,000 to 20,000 clones, with around 88% occurring only once. The sample here was peripheral blood, taken from a patient treated with radiotherapy plus ipilimumab. The receptors shown here come from a human donor with non-small cell lung cancer whose response to radiotherapy plus ipilimumab could not be evaluated. Each CDR3 is given with its conserved first and last residue. D genes are given only for firm matches. A row's size may be missing; if present it is once, few, many or a size class.

size	V	J	D	CDR3	DNA
NA	TRBV7-2	TRBJ2-2	TRBD2	CASSLALLAGGRTGELFF	TGTGCCAGCAGCTTAGCTTTACTAGCGGGGGGAAGAACCGGGGAGCTGTTTTTT
NA	TRBV7-8	TRBJ2-5	TRBD2	CASTVGRGGETQYF	TGTGCCAGCACCGTCGGGAGGGGAGGAGAGACCCAGTACTTC
NA	TRBV28	TRBJ2-6	NA	CASSSQYRAGANVLTF	TGTGCCAGCAGTTCCCAATACAGGGCTGGGGCCAACGTCCTGACTTTC
NA	TRBV7-2	TRBJ2-4	NA	CASSQKPGLAKNIQYF	TGTGCCAGCAGCCAAAAGCCCGGTCTAGCCAAAAACATTCAGTACTTC
NA	TRBV5-4	TRBJ2-7	TRBD2	CASSWSGSGAYEQYF	TGTGCCAGCAGCTGGAGCGGGAGCGGGGCCTACGAGCAGTACTTC
medium-sized	TRBV28	TRBJ2-7	TRBD2	CASSPPWLAGLYEQYF	TGTGCCAGCTCTCCCCCTTGGCTAGCGGGGCTCTACGAGCAGTACTTC
NA	TRBV25-1	TRBJ1-5	NA	CASSEQGLNQPQHF	TGTGCCAGCAGTGAACAGGGACTGAATCAGCCCCAGCATTTT
once	TRBV23-1	TRBJ2-1	NA	CASSQLIPNRGHEQFF	TGCGCCAGCAGTCAATTAATTCCCAATAGAGGGCATGAGCAGTTCTTC
NA	TRBV29-1	TRBJ2-1	TRBD2	CTGGGDSYNEQFF	TGCACGGGCGGGGGGGACTCCTACAATGAGCAGTTCTTC
NA	TRBV6-5	TRBJ1-1	NA	CASSYGQPGEAFF	TGTGCCAGCAGTTACGGGCAGCCTGGGGAAGCTTTCTTT
NA	TRBV6-5	TRBJ2-3	NA	CASTLTGTDTQYF	TGTGCCAGCACCTTAACAGGCACAGATACGCAGTATTTT
NA	TRBV6-1	TRBJ2-3	TRBD2	CASSGLAGGRGDTQYF	TGTGCCAGCAGTGGGCTAGCGGGAGGGCGAGGAGATACGCAGTATTTT
NA	TRBV28	TRBJ2-7	NA	CACYGGHSPKQYF	TGTGCCTGCTATGGGGGCCACTCCCCCAAGCAGTACTTC
NA	TRBV19	TRBJ1-3	NA	CASREGDRISGNTIYF	TGTGCCTCCAGGGAGGGGGACCGAATCTCTGGAAACACCATATATTTT
NA	TRBV7-2	TRBJ1-6	NA	CASSYTGGGSYNSPLHF	TGTGCCAGCAGCTATACGGGGGGAGGATCCTATAATTCACCCCTCCACTTT
NA	TRBV6-1	TRBJ2-7	NA	CASSESGRGNEQYF	TGTGCCAGCAGTGAGTCTGGGCGGGGTAACGAGCAGTACTTC
NA	TRBV5-1	TRBJ2-7	TRBD1	CASSWTGEASYEQYF	TGCGCCAGCAGCTGGACAGGGGAGGCCTCCTACGAGCAGTACTTC
NA	TRBV7-3	TRBJ2-3	TRBD2	CASSATGTSGYTDTQYF	TGTGCCAGCAGCGCCACCGGGACTAGCGGGTACACAGATACGCAGTATTTT
NA	TRBV5-1	TRBJ2-2	NA	CASSLGARNTGELFF	TGCGCCAGCAGCTTGGGTGCCAGGAACACCGGGGAGCTGTTTTTT
NA	TRBV18	TRBJ1-6	NA	CASSEAYNSPLHF	TGTGCCAGCTCGGAGGCGTATAATTCACCCCTCCACTTT
NA	TRBV7-9	TRBJ2-7	NA	CASSFWTAYEQYF	TGTGCCAGCAGCTTCTGGACAGCCTACGAGCAGTACTTC
NA	TRBV28	TRBJ1-1	NA	CASSITANTEAFF	TGTGCCAGCAGTATTACAGCGAACACTGAAGCTTTCTTT
NA	TRBV6-5	TRBJ2-1	TRBD2	CASRRGGGRGNEQFF	TGTGCCAGCAGGAGGGGTGGCGGGAGGGGAAATGAGCAGTTCTTC
NA	TRBV7-2	TRBJ2-2	TRBD1	CASSRQGAFRTGELFF	TGTGCCAGCAGCCGACAGGGGGCGTTTAGGACCGGGGAGCTGTTTTTT
NA	TRBV4-2	TRBJ2-7	NA	CASSLDTGTPGYEQYF	TGTGCCAGCAGCTTGGATACCGGGACACCAGGGTACGAGCAGTACTTC
NA	TRBV27	TRBJ2-1	NA	CASSSYGVNEQFF	TGTGCCAGCAGTTCTTACGGAGTCAATGAGCAGTTCTTC
NA	TRBV29-1	TRBJ2-2	NA	CSVEDRRDRSNTGELFF	TGCAGCGTTGAAGATCGTAGAGACAGGTCGAACACCGGGGAGCTGTTTTTT
NA	TRBV5-1	TRBJ1-3	NA	CASSVDSSSGNTIYF	TGCGCCAGCAGCGTGGACAGTAGCTCTGGAAACACCATATATTTT
NA	TRBV6-5	TRBJ2-5	NA	CASSYSPGETQYF	TGTGCCAGCAGTTACTCTCCGGGAGAGACCCAGTACTTC
NA	TRBV28	TRBJ1-1	NA	CASTLLNTEAFF	TGTGCCAGCACCCTATTGAACACTGAAGCTTTCTTT
once	TRBV18	TRBJ2-3	TRBD1	CASHGTADGDTQYF	TGTGCCAGCCACGGGACAGCAGATGGAGATACGCAGTATTTT
NA	TRBV2	TRBJ2-7	NA	CAIYGDSYEQYF	TGTGCCATATACGGGGACTCCTACGAGCAGTACTTC
NA	TRBV7-8	TRBJ1-4	NA	CASSPARTVFPSNEKLFF	TGTGCCAGCAGCCCGGCGAGGACAGTCTTTCCCTCTAATGAAAAACTGTTTTTT
NA	TRBV19	TRBJ2-3	NA	CASSGTSTDTQYF	TGTGCCAGTAGCGGGACTAGCACAGATACGCAGTATTTT
NA	TRBV29-1	TRBJ2-7	TRBD1	CSVEDLRTGSDEQYF	TGCAGCGTTGAAGATCTGCGGACAGGGTCCGACGAGCAGTACTTC
NA	TRBV5-1	TRBJ2-3	NA	CASSSVTSSTDTQYF	TGCGCCAGCAGCTCAGTAACCTCTAGCACAGATACGCAGTATTTT
NA	TRBV28	TRBJ2-7	NA	CASSTVAYEQYF	TGTGCCAGCAGTACAGTGGCCTACGAGCAGTACTTC
NA	TRBV5-1	TRBJ2-1	TRBD2	CASSVKRLAGIYNEQFF	TGCGCCAGCAGCGTAAAAAGGCTAGCGGGGATATACAATGAGCAGTTCTTC
NA	TRBV9	TRBJ2-5	TRBD2	CASSTSAQETQYF	TGTGCCAGCAGCACTAGCGCTCAAGAGACCCAGTACTTC
NA	TRBV5-1	TRBJ2-5	TRBD1	CASSPGTGLETQYF	TGCGCCAGCAGCCCTGGGACAGGGCTAGAGACCCAGTACTTC